This TCR beta chain was sequenced in a study of T cell changes during pregnancy in multiple sclerosis. Trimming shortened V by 5 bases and J by 3 bases, and 29 bases separated the two germline ends. Per germline, CDR1 PRHDT and CDR2 FYEKMQ (reference sequence). CDR3 size: 19 residues. Sequenced by immunoSEQ multiplex PCR; TCRdb stores in-frame clones only, minus some. Here the sample spans approximately 50,000 clones, 94% being singletons. The source of this sequence is a female donor with multiple sclerosis, enrolled in a pregnancy study. The starting material was CD4+ T cells from peripheral blood mononuclear cells, obtained in the third trimester of pregnancy. J is TRBJ2-7 and V is TRBV13, with D possibly being TRBD2 (6 bases). The CDR3 nucleotides read TGTGCCAGCAGCCCTACCCCCAAAGTCGGGAGCGGTCCCTTCTACGAGCAGTACTTC. Amino acids: CASSPTPKVGSGPFYEQYF.